The rows below give T cell receptor beta chains drawn from one sample of a study of high-grade serous ovarian cancer treatment subgroups. The method was immunoSEQ multiplex PCR; TCRdb's version includes in-frame clones alone and lacks a portion of them. The sample comprises about 11,000 clones, about four fifths of which are singletons, and 5% to 7.5% rests with the top ten. Sequencing was carried out using tumor tissue. These receptors all stem from a human donor with high-grade serous ovarian cancer. CDR3s include the opening cysteine and the closing phenylalanine or tryptophan. A D gene is named only where the DNA matches it firmly. Size tells how often a clone was seen (once, few, many) or the class of an expanded clone, and some rows leave it out.

D: TRBD1; V: TRBV5-1; J: TRBJ2-7; size: NA; DNA: TGCGCCAGCAGCTTGGCAGGGACAGGGGGCCGTGGTTCCTACGAGCAGTACTTC; CDR3: CASSLAGTGGRGSYEQYF
D: TRBD1; V: TRBV10-3; J: TRBJ1-1; size: NA; DNA: TGTGCCATCACCATGACAGGGGACGGCACTGAAGCTTTCTTT; CDR3: CAITMTGDGTEAFF
D: TRBD2; V: TRBV29-1; J: TRBJ2-5; size: NA; DNA: TGCAGCGTTGCGGGACTAGCGGGAGCAGAGACCCAGTACTTC; CDR3: CSVAGLAGAETQYF
D: NA; V: TRBV28; J: TRBJ1-2; size: NA; DNA: TGTGCCAGCAGTTTACCCGGCGGGGGGCGCGGGGTAGGCAACTATGGCTACACCTTC; CDR3: CASSLPGGGRGVGNYGYTF
D: TRBD1; V: TRBV19; J: TRBJ2-7; size: NA; DNA: TGTGCCAGTAGTATGCAACAGGGGACCCAAATCTACGAGCAGTACTTC; CDR3: CASSMQQGTQIYEQYF
D: NA; V: TRBV18; J: TRBJ2-2; size: NA; DNA: TGTGCCAGCTCGTACTCGGGGGTATTGAACACCGGGGAGCTGTTTTTT; CDR3: CASSYSGVLNTGELFF
D: NA; V: TRBV9; J: TRBJ2-2; size: NA; DNA: TGTGCCAGCAGCGTAGGGACACAGAACACCGGGGAGCTGTTTTTT; CDR3: CASSVGTQNTGELFF
D: TRBD1; V: TRBV6-5; J: TRBJ2-5; size: NA; DNA: TGTGCCAGCAACCCGGGACAGGTCGGCCAAGAGACCCAGTACTTC; CDR3: CASNPGQVGQETQYF
D: NA; V: TRBV19; J: TRBJ2-3; size: NA; DNA: TGTGCCAGTAGTATTGTCCGGGGTCCCAGTAACAAAGATACGCAGTATTTT; CDR3: CASSIVRGPSNKDTQYF
D: NA; V: TRBV4-1; J: TRBJ2-7; size: once; DNA: TGCGCCAGCAGCCAAGAGGGGGATCGTATAGCCTACGAGCAGTACTTC; CDR3: CASSQEGDRIAYEQYF
D: TRBD1; V: TRBV4-2; J: TRBJ2-7; size: NA; DNA: TGTGCCAGCAGCCAAGATCACGGGGACAGCTCCTACGAGCAGTACTTC; CDR3: CASSQDHGDSSYEQYF
D: TRBD2; V: TRBV28; J: TRBJ2-1; size: NA; DNA: TGTGCCAGCAGTTTATCGGCTAGCGGGTCGTACAATGAGCAGTTCTTC; CDR3: CASSLSASGSYNEQFF
D: TRBD1; V: TRBV4-2; J: TRBJ1-2; size: NA; DNA: TGTGCCAGCAGCCCACAGTGGGGACAGGGCTACACCTTC; CDR3: CASSPQWGQGYTF
D: NA; V: TRBV10-3; J: TRBJ1-3; size: NA; DNA: TGTGCCATCAGTGATATGAGGGCCACCTCTGGAAACACCATATATTTT; CDR3: CAISDMRATSGNTIYF
D: TRBD1; V: TRBV14; J: TRBJ2-6; size: NA; DNA: TGTGCCAGCAGCCAACAGGGGGCCCTCTCTGGGGCCAACGTCCTGACTTTC; CDR3: CASSQQGALSGANVLTF
D: NA; V: TRBV15; J: TRBJ1-5; size: NA; DNA: TGTGCCACCAGGGAGGACAGTTTTAGCAATCAGCCCCAGCATTTT; CDR3: CATREDSFSNQPQHF
D: NA; V: TRBV5-4; J: TRBJ1-1; size: NA; DNA: TGTGCCAGCAGCTTGGGACACCTCGAAGCTTTCTTT; CDR3: CASSLGHLEAFF
D: TRBD2; V: TRBV2; J: TRBJ2-5; size: few; DNA: TGTGCCAGCAGTGGACTAGCGGGAGGAGAGACCCAGTACTTC; CDR3: CASSGLAGGETQYF
D: TRBD1; V: TRBV4-1; J: TRBJ2-1; size: NA; DNA: TGCGCCAGCAGCCGTGGACAGGGGCTGGTCTTC; CDR3: CASSRGQGLVF
D: TRBD1; V: TRBV27; J: TRBJ2-2; size: once; DNA: TGTGCCAGCAGTTTTCTACTCCGGGACAGGGGCACCGGGGAGCTGTTTTTT; CDR3: CASSFLLRDRGTGELFF
D: NA; V: TRBV9; J: TRBJ2-3; size: NA; DNA: TGTGCCAGCAGCGTTCTCGCAGATACGCAGTATTTT; CDR3: CASSVLADTQYF
D: NA; V: TRBV19; J: TRBJ1-1; size: NA; DNA: TGTGCCTCCAATTCCCAAGGCACTGAAGCTTTCTTT; CDR3: CASNSQGTEAFF
D: TRBD2; V: TRBV11-2; J: TRBJ2-7; size: NA; DNA: TGTGCCAGCAGAAGTGCCGGGACTAGCGACTCGAGCTCCTACGAGCAGTACTTC; CDR3: CASRSAGTSDSSSYEQYF
D: NA; V: TRBV2; J: TRBJ1-5; size: NA; DNA: TGTGCCAGCAGTGCTGATGGGGGCAATCAGCCCCAGCATTTT; CDR3: CASSADGGNQPQHF
D: TRBD2; V: TRBV10-3; J: TRBJ2-7; size: NA; DNA: TGTGCCATCAGTGAGATCTGGAGCGGGAGCTCCTACGAGCAGTACTTC; CDR3: CAISEIWSGSSYEQYF
D: TRBD1; V: TRBV6-1; J: TRBJ1-2; size: few; DNA: TGTGCCAGCAGGGAAGCCGGGACAGGGCCCAACTATGGCTACACCTTC; CDR3: CASREAGTGPNYGYTF